These 23 T cell receptor beta chains came from one sample sequenced in a study of T cells in Graves' hyperthyroidism and ophthalmopathy. TCR beta CDR3 regions were amplified from RNA transcripts. First-round RT-PCR of the TCR CDR3 relied on the HTBI primer set. MiXCR was run by TCRdb on the multiplex PCR reads, yielding one entry per CDR3 protein. Here the sample spans some 650,000 distinct CDR3 sequences, roughly a sixth being singletons. Material: blood. These receptors were taken from a woman aged 40-49 years with Graves' ophthalmopathy.

This clonotype was observed at least ten times. CDR3 amino acids: CASSYSTGSSETQYF. In DNA form, the CDR3 reads TGTGCCAGCAGCTACTCGACAGGGTCCTCGGAGACCCAGTACTTC. This chain connects TRBV11-2 to TRBJ2-5, with 7 nucleotides matching TRBD1. The CDR3 contains 15 residues. V lost 4 bases, J lost 5 bases, and 10 bases stayed unmatched. The germline gives CDR1 SGHAT, CDR2 FQNNGV.

This clonotype has at least ten counts. This sequence joins TRBV11-2 and TRBJ2-5; D gene unclear. Germline loops: CDR1 SGHAT, CDR2 FQNNGV. The CDR3 length is 14 residues. Trimming cost V 2 bases and J 1 base, with 8 bases left between them. CDR3 protein: CASSLFLGQETQYF. CDR3 DNA: TGTGCCAGCAGCTTATTCTTAGGCCAAGAGACCCAGTACTTC.

This clonotype was picked up a small number of times. The chain joins TRBV6-1 to TRBJ1-1; D gene ambiguous. Trimming removed 7 bases from V and 0 bases from J, with 18 bases in between. Per the germline V gene, CDR1 is MNHNS and CDR2 is SASEGT. There are 16 residues in the CDR3. For the CDR3, the DNA is TGTGCCAGCATATATGGGAGGAGGATCATGAACACTGAAGCTTTCTTT. Its translation is CASIYGRRIMNTEAFF.

Turning to this clonotype: It may be a read error: a sequence one base away is much more abundant. The chain employs TRBV6-1 and TRBJ1-1, with D possibly matching TRBD1 (6 bases). CDR3 size: 14 residues. Germline V gene sequence: CDR1 MNHNS, CDR2 SASEGT. The CDR3 reads CASSEKGENIEAFF. The CDR3 region has the DNA TGTGCCAGCAGTGAGAAGGGGGAGAACATTGAAGCTTTCTTT.

The genes are TRBV6-1 and TRBJ2-7; 11 nucleotides align to TRBD1. From germline, CDR1 is MNHNS and CDR2 SASEGT. V lost 6 bases to trimming and J lost 6 bases; unmatched junction nucleotides: 7. CDR3 length equals 14 residues. In DNA, the CDR3 is TGTGCCAGCAGACCGGGACAGGGGGTCCTCGAGCAGTACTTC. Amino acid sequence: CASRPGQGVLEQYF.

V and J are TRBV19 and TRBJ1-6; D is possibly TRBD1 (6 bases). The V gene's germline CDR1 is LNHDA and CDR2 SQIVND (reference sequence). The CDR3 is 16 residues long. The V gene lost 4 bases and the J gene lost 7 bases, with 17 bases spanning the gap. CDR3 residues: CASSTTSGVGNSPLHF. The CDR3 nucleotides are TGTGCCAGTAGTACAACCTCAGGGGTTGGGAATTCACCCCTCCACTTT.

The rearrangement links TRBV4-1 to TRBJ2-7; possibly TRBD2 for D (5 bases). Germline V gene lookup returns CDR1 MGHRA and CDR2 YSYEKL. Trimming stripped 4 bases from V and 2 bases from J, with 21 bases between. The CDR3 is 17 amino acids. As DNA, the CDR3 is TGCGCCAGCAGCCCACACCCCTTTGGACGGGAACCCTACGAGCAGTACTTC. This sequence encodes CASSPHPFGREPYEQYF.

This clonotype was recorded many times. The chain employs TRBV18 and TRBJ2-1; D is unresolved. V lost 2 bases and J lost 0, with 8 bases in between. Germline CDR1 KGHSH, CDR2 LQKENI. CDR3 size: 15 residues. The CDR3 nucleotides read TGTGCCAGCTCACCAGCGGAAAGCTCCTACAATGAGCAGTTCTTC. The encoded protein is CASSPAESSYNEQFF.

This clonotype was seen repeatedly, ten times or more. CDR3 loop: CSVGRGGNEQFF. CDR3 in DNA: TGCAGCGTTGGTAGGGGTGGAAATGAGCAGTTCTTC. The genes are TRBV29-1 and TRBJ2-1, with D perhaps matching TRBD1 (5 bases). This CDR3 comprises 12 residues. Germline V gene lookup returns CDR1 SQVTM and CDR2 ANQGSEA. The ends were cut back, 4 bases at V and 7 bases at J, with 11 bases in the middle.

The chain has TRBV7-2 and TRBJ2-1; D is uncertain. Trimming took 0 bases from V and 6 from J, leaving 12 bases between them. Germline CDR1 reads SGHTA; CDR2 reads FQGNSA. This CDR3 spans 15 amino acids. The CDR3 nucleotides are TGTGCCAGCAGCTTAGCGGTAGGTTTGCGCAATGAGCAGTTCTTC. Translation: CASSLAVGLRNEQFF.

The V call is TRBV2, the J call TRBJ1-5; D is ambiguous. Trimming stripped 3 bases from V and 9 bases from J, with 12 bases between. Germline V gene sequence: CDR1 SNHLY, CDR2 FYNNEI. The CDR3 contains 13 residues. The CDR3 DNA reads as TGTGCCAGCAGTGAGGAAGTACGGGGGCCCCAGCATTTT. It encodes CASSEEVRGPQHF.

V usage is TRBV6-1 and J usage is TRBJ2-2; D not certain. CDR1 and CDR2 from the germline V gene are MNHNS and SASEGT. CDR3 length: 15 residues. Trimming left V 5 bases short and J 1 base short, with 11 bases between. The CDR3: CASSPTLKNTGELFF. CDR3 nucleotides: TGTGCCAGCAGTCCGACACTTAAGAACACCGGGGAGCTGTTTTTT.

This clonotype appeared a few times. V and J are TRBV9 and TRBJ2-1; the match to TRBD2 covers 7 bases. The J segment lost 7 bases and the V segment lost 4 bases, leaving 17 bases of the junction unmatched. Per the germline V gene, CDR1 is SGDLS and CDR2 is YYNGEE. The CDR3 consists of 17 residues. The CDR3 DNA sequence: TGTGCCAGCAGCACAGAGCTCAATAGCGGGCGGCCTAATGAGCAGTTCTTC. Protein: CASSTELNSGRPNEQFF.

This chain links TRBV2 with TRBJ1-2; the match to TRBD1 covers 8 bases. After removal of 4 bases from V and 8 bases from J, the junction contained 3 bases not matched to a gene. Per the germline V gene, CDR1 is SNHLY and CDR2 is FYNNEI. The CDR3 is 12 amino acids. The CDR3 sequence: CASSAGTGGYTF. As DNA, the CDR3 is TGTGCCAGCAGTGCCGGGACAGGCGGCTACACCTTC.

A few counts support this clonotype. The chain uses TRBV20-1 and TRBJ2-7; unclear D gene. The CDR3 runs 13 residues. The germline gives CDR1 DFQATT, CDR2 SNEGSKA (reference sequence). Trimming pared 1 base from V and 4 bases from J, leaving 11 bases between. The CDR3, as DNA: TGCAGTGCTAGAGGGCCTCTAGGATACGAGCAGTACTTC. This encodes CSARGPLGYEQYF.

In its sample, this clonotype was seen many times. This chain links TRBV29-1 with TRBJ2-3; the D is unclear. V was cut by 7 bases and J by 6 bases, with 11 bases left in between. The CDR3 is 11 amino acids. The germline CDR1 and CDR2 sequences are SQVTM and ANQGSEA. This CDR3 is CSALLSDTQYF. CDR3 in DNA: TGCAGCGCGCTCCTTAGCGATACGCAGTATTTT.

This rearrangement joins TRBV20-1 to TRBJ1-1; TRBD1 might be the D (5 bases). The CDR3 sequence is 13 residues long. Germline V lookup: CDR1 DFQATT, CDR2 SNEGSKA (reference sequence). Trimming shortened V by 0 bases and J by 11 bases, and 16 bases separated the two germline ends. The CDR3 region is CSAREGSRGRAFF. The CDR3, as DNA: TGCAGTGCTAGAGAAGGGTCACGGGGCCGGGCTTTCTTT.

This clonotype was found once. The chain joins TRBV6-1 to TRBJ2-2, with TRBD1 matching 10 bases. The length of the CDR3 is 15 residues. J lost 4 bases, V lost 7 bases, and 6 bases had no gene match. Germline CDR1 and CDR2: MNHNS and SASEGT. The CDR3 is CASNPWTGGTGELFF. The CDR3 DNA is TGTGCCAGCAACCCGTGGACAGGGGGCACCGGGGAGCTGTTTTTT.

This clonotype was seen at least ten times. This chain links TRBV7-9 with TRBJ1-1; no clear D gene. Germline CDR1 is SEHNR and CDR2 is FQNEAQ (reference sequence). Between the trimmed V and J ends, which lost 5 bases and 6 bases, there was a span of 13 bases. The CDR3 runs to 13 residues. The CDR3 here is CASSPLGRAEAFF. DNA for the CDR3: TGTGCCAGCAGCCCACTAGGGCGGGCTGAAGCTTTCTTT.

This clonotype was seen ten or more times. The rearrangement links TRBV27 to TRBJ2-7; D unclear. The V gene lost 3 bases and the J gene lost 1 base, with 7 bases spanning the gap. The CDR3 runs to 13 residues. Germline V gene sequence: CDR1 MNHEY, CDR2 SMNVEV (reference sequence). The CDR3 spells CASSFGRSYEQYF. DNA of the CDR3: TGTGCCAGCAGTTTCGGCAGGTCCTACGAGCAGTACTTC.

The chain combines TRBV29-1 with TRBJ1-1; maybe TRBD1 (5 bases). The CDR3 totals 13 residues. Germline V gene lookup returns CDR1 SQVTM and CDR2 ANQGSEA. With 5 bases removed from V and 0 bases from J, the gap between germline ends came to 10 bases. The chain's CDR3 is CSVLQEVNTEAFF. The CDR3 DNA reads TGCAGCGTTTTACAGGAGGTGAACACTGAAGCTTTCTTT.

The J gene is TRBJ1-1, the V gene TRBV12-3 or TRBV12-4; D is undetermined. This CDR3 has 14 residues. Trimming cost V 1 base and J 11 bases, with 17 bases left between them. The CDR3 nucleotides are TGTGCCAGCAGTTTAGGGGATACGGCCCTCGGGGCTTTCTTT. Protein sequence: CASSLGDTALGAFF.

This clonotype was counted at least ten times. This chain links TRBV12-3 or TRBV12-4 with TRBJ1-5, with D unclear. Trimming removed 6 bases from V and 5 bases from J, with 17 bases in between. The CDR3 runs 15 residues. The CDR3 is CASSRALPYDQPQHF. CDR3 in DNA: TGTGCCAGCAGCCGGGCCCTCCCCTACGATCAGCCCCAGCATTTT.